Listed here are 19 T cell receptor beta chains from one sample, sequenced in a study of identical twins. TCRdb re-called the 5' RACE reads through MiXCR, storing one row per CDR3 protein. The data hold 1.5 million to 2 million distinct CDR3 sequences, with around 33% observed a single time. The sample consisted of cord blood. Source of these receptors: a newborn girl in good health.

The V call is TRBV14, the J call TRBJ2-7; D not certain. Trimming pared 2 bases from V and 12 bases from J, leaving 23 bases between. The CDR3 consists of 15 residues. Germline lookup yields CDR1 SGHDN and CDR2 FVKESK. The DNA for the CDR3 is TGTGCCAGCAGCCAACTCTTGGGTATACAAGAGACCCGGTACTTC. Translating gives CASSQLLGIQETRYF.

The chain combines TRBV6-1 with TRBJ2-5; the D is unclear. In germline, CDR1 is MNHNS, CDR2 SASEGT. V was trimmed by 7 bases and J by 4 bases, leaving 7 bases between them. CDR3 length: 11 amino acids. As DNA, the CDR3 is TGTGCCAGCAATCGGGCAGAGACCCAGTACTTC. This gives the protein CASNRAETQYF.

This clonotype was observed a few times. This chain links TRBV6-6 with TRBJ2-5; weak D call: TRBD1 (5 bases). Germline V CDR1 and CDR2: MNHNY, SVGAGI (reference sequence). This CDR3 region has 13 residues. Trimming cost V 2 bases and J 4 bases, with 8 bases left between them. CDR3 sequence reads: CASSYGAVETQYF. CDR3 coding DNA: TGTGCCAGCAGTTACGGGGCGGTAGAGACCCAGTACTTC.

This clonotype came up a few times. This chain joins TRBV11-2 and TRBJ2-3; D perhaps matches TRBD1 (5 bases). V lost 5 bases and J 1 base, leaving 13 bases between the germline ends. Germline values: CDR1 SGHAT, CDR2 FQNNGV. CDR3 length equals 15 residues. CDR3 amino acids: CASSLSKGGTDTQYF. CDR3 DNA sequence: TGTGCCAGCAGCCTATCAAAAGGGGGCACAGATACGCAGTATTTT.

This clonotype has only a few counts. The chain links TRBV27 to TRBJ2-7, with D maybe TRBD1 (6 bases). The CDR3 covers 15 residues. Germline CDR1 and CDR2: MNHEY and SMNVEV (reference sequence). The ends were cut back, 0 bases at V and 2 bases at J, with 11 bases in the middle. CDR3 residues: CASSLSSQGPYEQYF. CDR3 DNA: TGTGCCAGCAGTTTATCAAGTCAGGGGCCCTACGAGCAGTACTTC.

The chain links TRBV13 to TRBJ2-7, with D maybe TRBD2 (6 bases). CDR1 PRHDT and CDR2 FYEKMQ come from the germline V gene (reference sequence). The germline V and J ends were trimmed by 5 bases and 0 bases, with 17 bases remaining between them. The CDR3 spans 16 residues. The CDR3 here is CASSMGLQVSSYEQYF. The CDR3 DNA reads TGTGCCAGCAGCATGGGACTGCAAGTTAGCTCCTACGAGCAGTACTTC. The full variable domain, in which reference TRBV13 and TRBJ2-7 provide the parts outside the CDR3, is AAGVIQSPRHLIKEKRETATLKCYPIPRHDTVYWYQQGPGQDPQFLISFYEKMQSDKGSIPDRFSAQQFSDYHSELNMSSLELGDSALYFCASSMGLQVSSYEQYFGPGTRLTVT.

J is TRBJ2-6 and V is TRBV21-1. TRBV21-1 is shown as a pseudogene. The CDR3 is 17 amino acids. The CDR3 coding sequence is TGTGCCAGGAACGAAAAGACGGTTTACCCTGGGGCCAACGTCCTGACTTTC. This gives the protein CARNEKTVYPGANVLTF.

V gene TRBV2 combines with J gene TRBJ1-4; D gene unclear. Trimming stripped 8 bases from V and 3 bases from J, with 19 bases between. The CDR3 extends over 16 amino acids. Germline lookup yields CDR1 SNHLY and CDR2 FYNNEI. CDR3 region: CASAKWRPSSNEKLFF. CDR3 DNA sequence: TGTGCCAGCGCAAAATGGAGGCCTTCCTCTAATGAAAAACTGTTTTTT.

The table lists this clonotype with many counts. The V call is TRBV7-8, the J call TRBJ2-3; no clear D. V was pared by 5 bases and J by 0 bases, with 12 bases between. Germline CDR1 reads SGHVS; CDR2 reads FQNEAQ. The CDR3 extends over 15 amino acids. The CDR3 loop is CASSHARESTDTQYF. Written as DNA, the CDR3 is TGTGCCAGCAGCCACGCTAGAGAGAGCACAGATACGCAGTATTTT.

The chain has TRBV20-1 and TRBJ1-4; 9 nucleotides line up with TRBD1. Germline CDR1 and CDR2: DFQATT and SNEGSKA (reference sequence). Germline trimming cut 6 bases from V and 12 bases from J; bases unmatched to any gene: 14. The CDR3 consists of 14 residues. The CDR3 DNA reads TGCAGTGCGCGTACAGGGGGCCCGACGAGGGAACTGTTTTTT. Translated: CSARTGGPTRELFF.

The V call is TRBV27, the J call TRBJ2-6; tentatively, D is TRBD1 (6 bases). The germline V gene encodes CDR1 MNHEY and CDR2 SMNVEV (reference sequence). The CDR3 is 18 residues long. Trimming left V 6 bases short and J 0 bases short, with 18 bases between. Written as DNA, the CDR3 is TGTGCCAGCAGCACCTTCAGGGGTAAGGGCTCTGGGGCCAACGTCCTGACTTTC. Its protein product is CASSTFRGKGSGANVLTF. The variable domain in full, with the rest retrieved from reference TRBV27 and TRBJ2-6, is EAQVTQNPRYLITVTGKKLTVTCSQNMNHEYMSWYRQDPGLGLRQIYYSMNVEVTDKGDVPEGYKVSRKEKRNFPLILESPSPNQTSLYFCASSTFRGKGSGANVLTFGAGSRLTVL.

This clonotype has more than one count but fewer than ten. In DNA, the CDR3 is TGTGCCAGCAGCCCGACAGGGCCTCAGTACGAGCAGTACTTC. Encoded protein: CASSPTGPQYEQYF. V usage is TRBV25-1 and J usage is TRBJ2-7, with 7 bases that match TRBD1. Germline trimming cut 6 bases from V and 4 bases from J; bases unmatched to any gene: 9. The CDR3 contains 14 residues. CDR1 MGHDK and CDR2 SYGVNS come from the germline V gene.

Concerning this clonotype itself: This may be a read error, as it is one base from a much larger clone. The chain links TRBV29-1 to TRBJ2-1, with D tentatively TRBD2 (5 bases). CDR3 length: 13 amino acids. Between the trimmed V and J ends, which lost 7 bases and 3 bases, there was a span of 13 bases. Germline-derived CDR1 and CDR2 are SQVTM and ANQGSEA. The CDR3 DNA follows: TGCAGCGCCCGGACTGGCGACTACAATGAGCAGTTCTTC. This codes for CSARTGDYNEQFF.

This sequence joins TRBV5-1 and TRBJ2-3; D is uncertain. Germline-derived CDR1 and CDR2 are SGHRS and YFSETQ. The CDR3 runs to 15 residues. V was cut by 0 bases and J by 1 base, with 9 bases left in between. CDR3 in DNA: TGCGCCAGCAGCTTGGCCCTACCTCGCACAGATACGCAGTATTTT. Translating it yields CASSLALPRTDTQYF.

The DNA for the CDR3 is TGCGCCAGCAGCACTACAGGGGGCGCTGAAGCTTTCTTT. This sequence encodes CASSTTGGAEAFF. The chain links TRBV5-1 to TRBJ1-1; 9 bases agree with TRBD1. Unmatched junction bases numbered 4, after V lost 4 bases and J lost 6 bases. CDR1 and CDR2 (germline): SGHRS, YFSETQ. The CDR3 loop spans 13 amino acids.

This sequence joins TRBV5-1 and TRBJ2-2; 10 bases agree with TRBD2. Germline lookup yields CDR1 SGHRS and CDR2 YFSETQ. This CDR3 region has 15 residues. The ends lost 6 bases at V and 4 bases at J; junction bases unmatched: 6. The CDR3 loop is CASTQRTSGTGELFF. CDR3 in DNA: TGCGCCAGCACCCAGCGGACTAGCGGCACCGGGGAGCTGTTTTTT.

This clonotype was recorded a few times. V usage is TRBV11-2 and J usage is TRBJ1-6; D is unclear. Trimming left V 2 bases short and J 0 bases short, with 14 bases between. The CDR3 has 18 residues. Per germline, CDR1 SGHAT and CDR2 FQNNGV. The CDR3 spells CASSLSASRGSYNSPLHF. The CDR3 DNA reads TGTGCCAGCAGCTTATCGGCGTCCCGAGGCTCCTATAATTCACCCCTCCACTTT.

The CDR3 region has the DNA TGTGCCATCAGTGTGCTTGGGGCCACCGGGGAGCTGTTTTTT. Translation: CAISVLGATGELFF. The chain employs TRBV10-3 and TRBJ2-2; maybe TRBD1 (5 bases). With 4 bases removed from V and 4 bases from J, the gap between germline ends came to 10 bases. CDR3 length equals 14 residues. Germline CDR1 is ENHRY and CDR2 is SYGVKD.

The rearrangement links TRBV15 to TRBJ1-2, with TRBD1 matching over 7 bases. The CDR3 contains 14 residues. Trimming removed 0 bases from V and 7 bases from J; junction bases left unmatched: 5. The germline V gene has CDR1 LNHNV and CDR2 YYDKDF (reference sequence). In DNA form, the CDR3 reads TGTGCCACCAGCAGAGATAGGCAGGGGGTTGGCTACACCTTC. Its translation is CATSRDRQGVGYTF.